Sequencing of this T cell receptor (beta chain) was carried out in a study of molecular identifiers for immune sequencing clone quantification. Findings and caveats of the study: More than 850,000 naive cells reportedly did not prevent detection of spiked Jurkat TCR RNA from one cell.

The CDR3 runs 14 residues. The V end was cut by 4 bases, the J end by 1 base, with 10 bases between. Germline V lookup: CDR1 PRHDT, CDR2 FYEKMQ (reference sequence). Both previously described methods and listed TCR primers were employed to make bulk TCR libraries. Via MiXCR, TCRdb re-called the PCR reads, giving one row per CDR3 protein. The table has about 320,000 distinct CDR3 sequences, roughly a fifth seen once. With regard to this clonotype: Its target is not known.

Using 10%, 30% or 50% RNA, naive CD8 libraries were derived from around 20,000 to 1,000,000 sorted cells. This TCR was recovered from a human donor in good health. Some libraries in this study had Jurkat cell RNA spiked in. This chain connects TRBV13 to TRBJ1-1; D uncertain. Input material: naive CD8+ T cells from blood, with Jurkat cell RNA spiked in. Subset in this sample: FACS-sorted CD8+CD4-CCR7+CD45RA+ naive T cells. The CDR3 here is CASSSITPNTEAFF. In nucleotides, the CDR3 is TGTGCCAGCAGCTCAATTACACCGAACACTGAAGCTTTCTTT.